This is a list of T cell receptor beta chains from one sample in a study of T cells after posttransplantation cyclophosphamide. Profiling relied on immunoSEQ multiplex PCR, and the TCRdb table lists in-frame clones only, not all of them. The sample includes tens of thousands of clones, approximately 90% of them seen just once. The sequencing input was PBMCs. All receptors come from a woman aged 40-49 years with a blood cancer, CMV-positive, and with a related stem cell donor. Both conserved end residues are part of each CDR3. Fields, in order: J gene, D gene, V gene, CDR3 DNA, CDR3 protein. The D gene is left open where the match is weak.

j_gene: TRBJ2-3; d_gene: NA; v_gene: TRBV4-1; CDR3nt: TGCGCCAGCAGCCAAGAGGAGAGCACAGATACGCAGTATTTT; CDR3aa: CASSQEESTDTQYF
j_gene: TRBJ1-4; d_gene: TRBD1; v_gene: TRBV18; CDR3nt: TGTGCCAGCTCACAACAGGGGCCTATTGAAAAACTGTTTTTT; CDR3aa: CASSQQGPIEKLFF
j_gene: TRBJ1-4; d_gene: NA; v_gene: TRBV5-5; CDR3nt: TGTGCCAGCAGCTTGGGAAACCCGGGTGAAAAACTGTTTTTT; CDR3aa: CASSLGNPGEKLFF
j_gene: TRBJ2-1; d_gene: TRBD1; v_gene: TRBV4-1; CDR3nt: TGCGCCAGCAGCCCAGGGGGAATTGAGCAGTTCTTC; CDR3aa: CASSPGGIEQFF
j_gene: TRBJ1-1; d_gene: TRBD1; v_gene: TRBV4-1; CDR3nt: TGCGCCAGCAGCCAAGGGACAGGGGGCAAACCCTACACTGAAGCTTTCTTT; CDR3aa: CASSQGTGGKPYTEAFF
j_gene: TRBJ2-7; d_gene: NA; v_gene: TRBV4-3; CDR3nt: TGCGCCAGCAGCCTCACGGGGTCGGCCCCCTACGAGCAGTACTTC; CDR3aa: CASSLTGSAPYEQYF
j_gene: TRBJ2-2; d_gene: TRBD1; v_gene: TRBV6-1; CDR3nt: TGTGCCAGCAGTCTCGGACAGGGGGACCCCGGGGAGCTGTTTTTT; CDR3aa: CASSLGQGDPGELFF
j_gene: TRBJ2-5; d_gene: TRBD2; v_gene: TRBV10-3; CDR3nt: TGTGCCATCAGGAGGATAGCGGGGTCCCAGGAGACCCAGTACTTC; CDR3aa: CAIRRIAGSQETQYF
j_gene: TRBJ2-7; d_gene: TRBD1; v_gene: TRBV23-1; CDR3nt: TGCGCCAGCAGTCAATCGGACAGGAGGTACGAGCAGTACTTC; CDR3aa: CASSQSDRRYEQYF
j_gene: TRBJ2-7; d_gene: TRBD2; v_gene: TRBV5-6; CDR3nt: TGTGCCAGCAGCTGGGGAGCGGGGAGCTCCTACGAGCAGTACTTC; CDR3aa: CASSWGAGSSYEQYF
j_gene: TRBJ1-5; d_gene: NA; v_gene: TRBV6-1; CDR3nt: TGTGCCAGCAGTCTCCTAAGGGGTAATCAGCCCCAGCATTTT; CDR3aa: CASSLLRGNQPQHF
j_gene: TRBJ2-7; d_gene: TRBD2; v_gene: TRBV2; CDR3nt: TGTGCCAGCAGTGGGTTAGCGGGGATCCCCTACGAGCAGTACTTC; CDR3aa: CASSGLAGIPYEQYF
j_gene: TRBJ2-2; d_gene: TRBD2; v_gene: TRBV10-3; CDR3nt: TGTGCCATCAGACCTAGCGGGGGGGCGAACACCGGGGAGCTGTTTTTT; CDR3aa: CAIRPSGGANTGELFF
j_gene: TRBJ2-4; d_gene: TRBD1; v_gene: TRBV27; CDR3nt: TGTGCCAGCAGTTTTCTACAGGGGCTAGACATTCAGTACTTC; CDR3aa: CASSFLQGLDIQYF
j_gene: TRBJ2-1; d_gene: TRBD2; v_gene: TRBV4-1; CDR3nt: TGCGCCAGCAGCCAACCTAGCGGGGGGGCCTACAATGAGCAGTTCTTC; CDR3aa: CASSQPSGGAYNEQFF
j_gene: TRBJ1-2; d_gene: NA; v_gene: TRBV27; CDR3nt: TGTGCCAGCAGTTTATTCAGGGCAGGGTCGGGTGGCTACACCTTC; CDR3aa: CASSLFRAGSGGYTF
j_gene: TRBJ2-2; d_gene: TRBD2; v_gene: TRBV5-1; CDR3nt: TGCGCCAGCAGTTCCCTCGCGGGGGGGCCCGGGGAGCTGTTTTTT; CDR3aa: CASSSLAGGPGELFF
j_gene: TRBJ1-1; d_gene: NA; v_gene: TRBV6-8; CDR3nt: TGTGCAGTAGTGGGCAACACTGAAGCTTTCTTT; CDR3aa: CAVVGNTEAFF
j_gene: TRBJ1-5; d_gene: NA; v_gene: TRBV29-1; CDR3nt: TGCAGCGTTGGGGGTGGGGAGATGACCCAGCATTTT; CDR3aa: CSVGGGEMTQHF
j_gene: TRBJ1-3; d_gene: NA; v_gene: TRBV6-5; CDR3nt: TGTGCCAGCAGCCGTACCGGCTCTGGAAACACCATATATTTT; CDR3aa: CASSRTGSGNTIYF
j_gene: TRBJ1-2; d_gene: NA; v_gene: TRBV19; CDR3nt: TGTGCCAGTAGAGGACAGTCCAGGAATGGCTACACCTTC; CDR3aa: CASRGQSRNGYTF
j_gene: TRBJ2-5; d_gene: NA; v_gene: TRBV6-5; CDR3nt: TGTGCCGGGGCTTTACGGGAAGAGACCCAGTACTTC; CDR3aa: CAGALREETQYF
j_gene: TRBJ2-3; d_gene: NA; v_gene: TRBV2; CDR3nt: TGTGCCAGCAGTGAAGCGACTGCATCAGATACGCAGTATTTT; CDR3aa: CASSEATASDTQYF
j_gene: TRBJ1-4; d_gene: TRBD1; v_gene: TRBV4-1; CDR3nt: TGCGCCAGCAGCCCGCGGACAGGGGTCAATGAAAAACTGTTTTTT; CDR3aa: CASSPRTGVNEKLFF
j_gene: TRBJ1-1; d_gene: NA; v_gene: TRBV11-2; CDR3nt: TGTGCCAGCAGCGCCATAGTGAACACTGAAGCTTTCTTT; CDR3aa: CASSAIVNTEAFF
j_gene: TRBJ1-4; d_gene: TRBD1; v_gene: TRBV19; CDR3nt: TGTGCCAGTAGTATCGACAGGGGGTATAATGAAAAACTGTTTTTT; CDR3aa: CASSIDRGYNEKLFF